Sequencing of this T cell receptor (beta chain) was carried out in a study of Ad26.COV2.S vaccination and SARS-CoV-2 variants (dated by TCRdb to the early 2020s). For the wider study: Donors in the vaccine arm were drawn from COV1001, a multicentre, randomized, double-blind, placebo-controlled phase I-IIa trial testing Ad26.COV2.S in healthy adults. The TCR-sequenced set comprised about 30 samples: approximately 19 Ad26.COV2.S vaccine recipients, 5 placebo recipients and 8 SARS-CoV-2 convalescent individuals. Investigators did not know the trial group allocation while performing experiments and assessing outcomes. Ad26.COV2.S was administered intramuscularly at a dose of 5x10^10 or 1x10^11 viral particles, either as one shot or as two shots given 56 days apart. Sequencing of the TCRbeta repertoire served to evaluate the specificity and breadth of SARS-CoV-2-reactive T cell receptors following Ad26.COV2.S vaccination. Participants in the trial were split at random into five groups of five each, receiving low-dose or high-dose Ad26.COV2.S once or twice, or else placebo on both occasions.

Details on this clone: What this receptor recognizes is not known. There are no base qualities to consult, and no much larger clone falls within one base.

TCRbeta CDR3 regions were sequenced with the immunoSEQ Assay. After extraction, genomic DNA underwent amplification by bias-controlled multiplex PCR, followed by high-throughput sequencing. On the authors' methods: Collapsing and filtering of sequences were performed to quantify the absolute abundance of each unique TCRbeta CDR3 region. T cell fraction was estimated by normalizing TCRbeta template counts to usable DNA, which was measured by amplifying reference genes present in all nucleated cells. Repertoire TCRs were annotated as SARS-CoV-2-specific by exact matching of V gene, CDR3 amino acid sequence and J gene to a known reactive TCR set. The reference SARS-CoV-2 TCR set was derived from MIRA and filtered for enrichment in COVID-19-positive ImmuneCODE repertoires, a step that removed public or cross-reactive TCRs. Using the MIRA antigens, annotated TCRs were further analysed by specific ORF or by position within an ORF. Depth was the summed frequency of annotated unique rearrangements, while breadth was defined as annotated unique rearrangements over total unique productive rearrangements. Group comparisons of TCR breadth used two-sided Wilcoxon rank-sum tests. Drawn from immuneACCESS, this table holds only the in-frame rearrangements with V and J called that TCRdb kept. Clones are partly lost; checked studies trace under half to an unresolved V gene and leave the rest unexplained. That table gives V, J and clone size, and the DNA gave D and trimming. Within this sample are about 420,000 clones, with roughly 88% of them counted one time only. The ten largest clones take up around 3.6% of the sample.

Overall results and qualifications from the work: Substantial breadth of spike-specific CD8+ and CD4+ T cell responses was reported after vaccination. The authors noted that the TCR breadth and depth analyses may have underestimated total T cell responses. The study was not powered to compare responses between vaccine doses or regimens. Spike-specific TCR breadth was higher in Ad26.COV2.S recipients than in placebo recipients (P = 0.0014). Vaccine and placebo recipients had comparable non-spike TCR breadth, which fits with the vaccine containing only spike.

What the treatment or condition label conveys for this sample: some 20 received Ad26.COV2.S at low or high dose, single or two shots; several received placebo; per-sample allocation not given. Repertoires of vaccine and placebo recipients were sequenced from samples collected on day 63 after the first injection. In Cohort 1b, more than 20 adults aged 18-55 years were enrolled at a single site in Boston, USA, between 29 July and 7 August 2020. Ad26.COV2.S consisted of a replication-incompetent adenovirus type 26 vector by which a prefusion-stabilized SARS-CoV-2 spike protein from the original Wuhan strain was expressed. For this chain, trimming is 9 bases at the V end and 4 bases at the J end, and the number of junction bases without a gene match is 4. CDR1 and CDR2 were assigned from the germline V gene (reference sequence) as LNHDA and SQIVND. Including the terminal cysteine and phenylalanine, the CDR3 comprises 12 residues. Left in the record is the CDR3 DNA by itself, 36 bases read in frame from the first base.

The rearrangement combines TRBV19 with TRBJ2-3, and TRBD1 matches 7 of the central bases. The material was peripheral blood, obtained in a trial of Ad26.COV2.S vaccine versus placebo. The TCR originated in a person between 18 and 65 years old who received the Ad26.COV2.S COVID-19 vaccine or a placebo. The CDR3 is CASRQGADTQYF. The DNA sequence is TGTGCCAGCCGACAGGGAGCAGATACGCAGTATTTT.